The 26 T cell receptor beta chains given below trace back to one sample, sequenced in a study of T cell changes during pregnancy in multiple sclerosis. TCRdb's table, derived via immunoSEQ multiplex PCR, lists solely in-frame clones and lacks some. Of roughly 40,000 clones listed, approximately 90% were seen once; the top ten hold about 0.42%. This specimen was CD4+ T cells from peripheral blood mononuclear cells, taken in the third trimester of pregnancy. These receptors were obtained from a female donor with multiple sclerosis, enrolled in a pregnancy study.

A note on this clone: One end of the junction fails to match germline, which may point to a read error. The chain combines TRBV7-9 with TRBJ2-5; D unresolved. Germline V gene lookup returns CDR1 SEHNR and CDR2 FQNEAQ (reference sequence). The CDR3 extends over 11 amino acids. The CDR3 sequence: CASSFQATQYF. The CDR3 DNA follows: TGTGCCAGCAGCTTTCAAGCGACCCAGTACTTC.

The V call is TRBV6-1, the J call TRBJ1-1, with 8 bases fitting TRBD1. This CDR3 contains 15 residues. Germline values: CDR1 MNHNS, CDR2 SASEGT. V shed 7 bases, J shed 4 bases, and the junction held 11 bases outside the gene matches. CDR3 coding DNA: TGTGCCAGCACCGATTGGTCAGGGGGCTTCACTGAAGCTTTCTTT. It codes for CASTDWSGGFTEAFF.

The chain links TRBV6-5 to TRBJ2-7; 7 nucleotides match TRBD1. Germline V lookup: CDR1 MNHEY, CDR2 SVGAGI. V trimming: 6 bases; J trimming: 6 bases; junction bases outside the gene matches: 8. This CDR3 is 13 amino acids long. The CDR3 coding sequence is TGTGCCAGCAGACGGACAGGTAAAGGCGAGCAGTACTTC. Encoded protein: CASRRTGKGEQYF.

The chain carries TRBV19 and TRBJ2-3, with 9 bases fitting TRBD1. Trimming removed 4 bases from V and 6 bases from J; junction bases left unmatched: 8. This CDR3 is built from 15 residues. Germline lookup yields CDR1 LNHDA and CDR2 SQIVND (reference sequence). The CDR3 loop is CASSSTGTGTDTQYF. The CDR3 coding sequence is TGTGCCAGTAGTAGTACCGGGACAGGGACGGATACGCAGTATTTT.

The rearrangement uses TRBV7-9 and TRBJ1-1, with a tentative D call TRBD1 (6 bases). The CDR3 length is 16 residues. V was clipped by 5 bases and J by 0 bases, with 16 bases between them. CDR1 SEHNR and CDR2 FQNEAQ come from the germline V gene (reference sequence). The CDR3 DNA reads TGTGCCAGCAGCCCCCTAGTCGGGACATTGAACACTGAAGCTTTCTTT. Its protein product is CASSPLVGTLNTEAFF.

V gene TRBV27 combines with J gene TRBJ2-3; D gene uncertain. CDR3 length: 12 amino acids. The germline gives CDR1 MNHEY, CDR2 SMNVEV (reference sequence). V was pared by 6 bases and J by 7 bases, with 11 bases between. The CDR3 region has the DNA TGTGCCAGCAGCCCTGGCACGAATACGCAGTATTTT. This codes for CASSPGTNTQYF.

The CDR3 loop is CASSLGAGVADTQYF. The CDR3 DNA sequence: TGTGCCAGCAGCTTGGGAGCGGGAGTGGCGGATACGCAGTATTTT. The chain employs TRBV7-9 and TRBJ2-3; 8 bases align to TRBD2. The length of the CDR3 is 15 residues. Germline values: CDR1 SEHNR, CDR2 FQNEAQ (reference sequence). V lost 3 bases, J lost 6 bases, and 8 bases stayed unmatched.

The chain couples TRBV7-6 to TRBJ2-1; TRBD2 agrees at 12 bases. The CDR3 runs to 15 residues. V lost 3 bases and J lost 4; bases outside the gene matches: 1. CDR1 and CDR2 from the germline V gene are SGHVS and FNYEAQ. CDR3 in amino acids: CASSLGLAGYNEQFF. CDR3 coding DNA: TGTGCCAGCAGCTTGGGACTAGCGGGTTACAATGAGCAGTTCTTC.

This clone was detected only once. The CDR3 nucleotides read TGTGCCAGCAGCTTAGCAGGGCTGAACACTGAAGCTTTCTTT. Translation: CASSLAGLNTEAFF. V gene TRBV11-2 combines with J gene TRBJ1-1; maybe TRBD1 (5 bases). V shed 1 base and J shed 0 bases, with 6 bases lying between them. Germline V gene data show CDR1 as SGHAT and CDR2 as FQNNGV. This CDR3 is 14 amino acids long. Complete variable domain (other parts from reference TRBV11-2 and TRBJ1-1): EAGVAQSPRYKIIEKRQSVAFWCNPISGHATLYWYQQILGQGPKLLIQFQNNGVVDDSQLPKDRFSAERLKGVDSTLKIQPAKLEDSAVYLCASSLAGLNTEAFFGQGTRLTVV.

In its sample, this clone was seen a few times. This chain joins TRBV19 and TRBJ1-5; 9 bases are a match to TRBD1. The CDR3 is made up of 17 amino acids. V shed 4 bases, J shed 4 bases, and the junction held 11 bases outside the gene matches. In germline, CDR1 is LNHDA, CDR2 SQIVND (reference sequence). The CDR3 sequence: CASSSWTGEGWNQPQHF. CDR3 bases: TGTGCCAGTAGTAGTTGGACAGGGGAAGGGTGGAATCAGCCCCAGCATTTT.

The chain combines TRBV28 with TRBJ1-2; 7 bases map to TRBD1. CDR1 and CDR2 (germline): MDHEN, SYDVKM. Germline trimming cut 7 bases from V and 5 bases from J; bases unmatched to any gene: 10. The CDR3 spans 14 residues. The CDR3 region is CASTQGVVPYGYTF. The DNA for the CDR3 is TGTGCCAGCACCCAGGGGGTAGTTCCATATGGCTACACCTTC.

The chain combines TRBV5-1 with TRBJ2-2, with TRBD1 matching over 7 bases. This CDR3 contains 15 residues. The V gene end was trimmed by 4 bases and the J gene end by 0 bases; junction bases not matched to a gene: 3. Germline CDR1 is SGHRS and CDR2 is YFSETQ. The CDR3, as DNA: TGCGCCAGCAGCCCGGGACAGTCGAACACCGGGGAGCTGTTTTTT. It specifies CASSPGQSNTGELFF.

The chain couples TRBV6-6 to TRBJ2-7, with 8 bases matching TRBD1. V shed 4 bases, J shed 2 bases, and the junction held 10 bases outside the gene matches. This CDR3 spans 16 amino acids. Germline assignment: CDR1 MNHNY and CDR2 SVGAGI (reference sequence). CDR3 region: CASSSPLTGVTYEQYF. CDR3 DNA sequence: TGTGCCAGCAGTTCCCCTTTGACAGGGGTGACCTACGAGCAGTACTTC.

The chain has TRBV4-1 and TRBJ1-2; D unclear. Between the trimmed V and J ends, which lost 1 base and 0 bases, there was a span of 21 bases. Looked up from germline, CDR1 is MGHRA and CDR2 is YSYEKL. The CDR3 has 19 residues. The CDR3 DNA follows: TGCGCCAGCAGCCAAGCAGAGGGTCGCCTATCCCCCGCTAACTATGGCTACACCTTC. This translates into CASSQAEGRLSPANYGYTF.

The gene calls are TRBV28 and TRBJ1-1; 7 bases line up with TRBD1. Germline V gene data show CDR1 as MDHEN and CDR2 as SYDVKM. The CDR3 is 13 residues long. J was trimmed by 4 bases and V by 3 bases; bases with no gene match: 2. The CDR3 nucleotides are TGTGCCAGCAGTTTTAGGGGGCCCACTGAAGCTTTCTTT. Translating it yields CASSFRGPTEAFF.

V usage is TRBV19 and J usage is TRBJ1-1, with a tentative D call TRBD1 (5 bases). Trimming cost V 5 bases and J 2 bases, with 9 bases left between them. This CDR3 has 13 residues. Germline-derived CDR1 and CDR2 are LNHDA and SQIVND (reference sequence). CDR3 DNA sequence: TGTGCCAGTAGTGCGACAGACAACACTGAAGCTTTCTTT. It is translated as CASSATDNTEAFF.

The chain recombines TRBV4-1 with TRBJ1-4; tentative D call: TRBD1 (6 bases). The CDR3 is 19 amino acids. The germline CDR1 and CDR2 sequences are MGHRA and YSYEKL. V shed 0 bases and J shed 3 bases, with 20 bases lying between them. The CDR3 region is CASSQDQVGDTESNEKLFF. The CDR3 DNA reads TGCGCCAGCAGCCAAGATCAGGTGGGGGACACCGAATCTAATGAAAAACTGTTTTTT.

This sequence joins TRBV4-2 and TRBJ1-1; 10 bases map to TRBD1. V shed 0 bases and J 0 bases; nucleotides not matched to a gene: 7. The V gene's germline CDR1 is LGHNA and CDR2 YNFKEQ. The CDR3 has 18 residues. The CDR3 DNA follows: TGTGCCAGCAGCCAAGATAGGACAGGGGGGTATATGAACACTGAAGCTTTCTTT. This codes for CASSQDRTGGYMNTEAFF.

The V and J genes are TRBV7-6 and TRBJ2-6, with a possible D match to TRBD2 (6 bases). The V gene lost 1 base and the J gene lost 0 bases, with 13 bases spanning the gap. There are 18 residues in the CDR3. Germline V CDR1 and CDR2: SGHVS, FNYEAQ. The CDR3 bases are TGTGCCAGCAGCTTAGTCCCGGGACTGAACTCTGGGGCCAACGTCCTGACTTTC. It codes for CASSLVPGLNSGANVLTF.

The gene calls are TRBV2 and TRBJ2-7; D unresolved. Germline V CDR1 and CDR2: SNHLY, FYNNEI. Trimming shortened V by 5 bases and J by 3 bases, and 5 bases separated the two germline ends. The CDR3 consists of 11 residues. CDR3 protein: CASSLFYEQYF. CDR3 DNA: TGTGCCAGCAGTTTATTCTACGAGCAGTACTTC.

The rearrangement uses TRBV19 and TRBJ1-2; TRBD1 matches at 10 bases. The CDR3 is made up of 16 amino acids. V lost 3 bases to trimming and J lost 0 bases; unmatched junction nucleotides: 4. Germline V gene sequence: CDR1 LNHDA, CDR2 SQIVND (reference sequence). This CDR3 reads CASSMGQGRPNYGYTF. In nucleotides, the CDR3 is TGTGCCAGTAGTATGGGACAGGGGCGACCTAACTATGGCTACACCTTC.

The rearrangement joins TRBV5-4 to TRBJ2-1; D gene uncertain. V was pared by 3 bases and J by 7 bases, with 11 bases between. CDR3 length: 13 amino acids. Per the germline V gene, CDR1 is SGHNT and CDR2 is YYREEE (reference sequence). As DNA, the CDR3 is TGTGCCAGCAGCTCCCCACCCGAGAATGAGCAGTTCTTC. Its translation is CASSSPPENEQFF.

The J gene is TRBJ2-7, the V gene TRBV5-1; 9 bases match TRBD1. This CDR3 is built from 14 residues. CDR1 is SGHRS, CDR2 YFSETQ, per germline. Trimming cost V 4 bases and J 2 bases; bases outside gene matches: 4. The CDR3, as DNA: TGCGCCAGCAGCACAGGACAGGGGCCCTACGAGCAGTACTTC. It specifies CASSTGQGPYEQYF.

CDR3 coding DNA: TGTGCCAGCAGCCAGTTCGAAGCGGGAGGCCGGCATGGCGAGCAGTACTTC. This gives the protein CASSQFEAGGRHGEQYF. V usage is TRBV14 and J usage is TRBJ2-7; TRBD2 matches at 9 bases. V lost 3 bases, J lost 6 bases, and 15 bases stayed unmatched. Germline CDR1 is SGHDN and CDR2 is FVKESK. The CDR3 consists of 17 residues. Variable domain in full (rest from reference TRBV14 and TRBJ2-7): EAGVTQFPSHSVIEKGQTVTLRCDPISGHDNLYWYRRVMGKEIKFLLHFVKESKQDESGMPNNRFLAERTGGTYSTLKVQPAELEDSGVYFCASSQFEAGGRHGEQYFGPGTRLTVT.

This chain links TRBV7-9 with TRBJ2-7; possible D gene TRBD1, 6 bases. CDR1 and CDR2 from the germline V gene are SEHNR and FQNEAQ (reference sequence). Deletions cut 0 bases from V and 2 bases from J, with 11 bases between. This CDR3 is built from 15 residues. CDR3 coding DNA: TGTGCCAGCAGCTTAGCGGGGGCGCGGACCTACGAGCAGTACTTC. Translating it yields CASSLAGARTYEQYF.

On this clone: Other DNA variants within this sample encode the same CDR3. CDR3 in amino acids: CAWSPRGTGELFF. The CDR3 DNA follows: TGTGCCTGGAGTCCAAGGGGGACCGGGGAGCTGTTTTTT. This chain uses TRBV30 with TRBJ2-2; a possible D gene is TRBD1 (6 bases). This CDR3 contains 13 residues. Germline assignment: CDR1 GTSNPN and CDR2 SVGIG (reference sequence). V lost 2 bases and J 5 bases, leaving 9 bases between the germline ends.